This T cell receptor beta chain came from a study of blood T cell repertoires in COVID-19. This table comes from immunoSEQ multiplex PCR, and its TCRdb copy is limited to in-frame clones, with some not included. The table lists about 200,000 clones, just under 85% of them singletons. The germline CDR1 and CDR2 sequences are SEHNR and FQNEAQ (reference sequence). With 4 bases removed from V and 10 bases from J, the gap between germline ends came to 10 bases. The length of the CDR3 is 11 residues. The source of this sequence is a human donor with acute or convalescent COVID-19. The donor label of this sample is uncertain. The rearrangement joins TRBV7-9 to TRBJ1-1; D remains ambiguous. Material: peripheral blood. The CDR3 sequence is CASSSGRAAFF. CDR3 DNA sequence: TGTGCCAGCAGCTCTGGGCGGGCAGCTTTCTTT.